The clone carrying this T cell receptor beta chain was seen ten or more times. Antigen specificity is unknown. The sample comes from a study of T cells in Graves' hyperthyroidism and ophthalmopathy. Study-wide results and caveats: Most clonotypes expanded in thyroid above 0.001 were likewise present in blood.

It was RNA transcripts that yielded the amplified TCR beta CDR3 regions. The HTBI primer set drove a first-round RT-PCR of the TCR CDR3. TCRdb recomputed calls from the multiplex PCR reads with MiXCR, one row per CDR3 protein. This table holds 390,000 or so distinct CDR3 sequences, under 15% found once. Uncontrolled infection, other autoimmune disease, pregnancy or lactation barred patients from enrollment. PBMCs were collected from an approximately 10 ml volume of fresh peripheral blood. Sequences were obtained from blood. The clonotype was recovered from a man aged 18 to 30 with Graves' ophthalmopathy.

In DNA, the CDR3 is TGCGCCAGCAGGGGGACTGGGCGCGAGCAGTACTTC. Protein product: CASRGTGREQYF. The rearrangement joins TRBV5-1 to TRBJ2-7, with D perhaps TRBD2 (6 bases). The CDR3 totals 12 residues. Germline values: CDR1 SGHRS, CDR2 YFSETQ. Deletions cut 5 bases from V and 6 bases from J, with 12 bases between.